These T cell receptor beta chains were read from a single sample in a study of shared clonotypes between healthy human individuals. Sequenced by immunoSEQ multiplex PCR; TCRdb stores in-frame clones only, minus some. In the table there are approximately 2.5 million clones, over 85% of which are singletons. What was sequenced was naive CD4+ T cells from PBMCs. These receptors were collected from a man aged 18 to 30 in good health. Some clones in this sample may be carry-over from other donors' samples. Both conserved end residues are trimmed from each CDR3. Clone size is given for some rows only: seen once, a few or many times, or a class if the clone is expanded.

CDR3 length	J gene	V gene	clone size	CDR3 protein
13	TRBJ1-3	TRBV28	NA	ASNEGQAVGNTIY
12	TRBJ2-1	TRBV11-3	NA	ASSLSDSYNEQF
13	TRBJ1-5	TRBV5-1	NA	ASRAGTGRNQPQH
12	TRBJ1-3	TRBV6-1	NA	ASSDSPKVDTIY
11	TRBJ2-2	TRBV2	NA	ASTREGTGELF
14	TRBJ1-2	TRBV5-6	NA	ASSLAEGNRNYGYT
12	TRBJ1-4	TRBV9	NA	ASRGGAGDEKLF
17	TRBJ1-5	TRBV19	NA	ASSTRTGWEDWGNQPQH
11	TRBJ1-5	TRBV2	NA	ASSGTEDQPQH
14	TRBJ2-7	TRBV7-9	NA	ASSPRTGGVGYEQY
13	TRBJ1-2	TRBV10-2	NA	ASTGTGGPYDGYT
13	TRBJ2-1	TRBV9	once	ASSVAGPRVNEQF
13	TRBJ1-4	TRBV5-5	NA	ASSYRQGVNEKLF
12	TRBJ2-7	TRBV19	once	ASSSRIGPYEQY
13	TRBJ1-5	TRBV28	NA	ASSQRGGSNQPQH
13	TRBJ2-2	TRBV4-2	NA	ASSYSQLAAGELF
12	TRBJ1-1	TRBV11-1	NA	ASSLAGWETEAF
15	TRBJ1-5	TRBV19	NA	ASRTGTGSPGNQPQH
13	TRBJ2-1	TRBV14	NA	ASRRTSGSSNEQF
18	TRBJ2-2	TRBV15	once	ATSRVAGATGAGRTGELF
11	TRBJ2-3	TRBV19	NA	ASNKGRTDTQY
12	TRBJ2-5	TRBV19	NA	ASSMSGFQETQY
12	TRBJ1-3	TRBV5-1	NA	ASSDGGSGNTIH
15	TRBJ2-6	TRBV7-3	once	ASSLSSGPSGANVLT
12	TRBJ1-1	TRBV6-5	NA	ASSYHSRNTEAF
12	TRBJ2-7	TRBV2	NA	ASSVTGISYEQY
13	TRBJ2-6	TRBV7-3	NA	ASGVGISGANVLT
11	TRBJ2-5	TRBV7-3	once	ASSRDGQETQY
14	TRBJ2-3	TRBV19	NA	ASSAARDSPTDTQY
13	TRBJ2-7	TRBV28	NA	ASSLRQGGSYEQY
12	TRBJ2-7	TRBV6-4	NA	ASSATSGSYEQY
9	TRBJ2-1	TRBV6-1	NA	ATEYYNEQF
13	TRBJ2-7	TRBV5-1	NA	ASSSEDSYSYEQY
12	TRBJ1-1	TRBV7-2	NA	ASSLETGNTEAF
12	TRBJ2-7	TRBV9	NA	ASSAGQGGYEQY
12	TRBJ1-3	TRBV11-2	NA	ASSPGSSGNTIY
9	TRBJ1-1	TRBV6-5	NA	ATFSGVNAF
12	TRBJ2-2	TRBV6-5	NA	ASSYNWDGGELF
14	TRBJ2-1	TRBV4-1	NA	ASSQGKASGKVEQF
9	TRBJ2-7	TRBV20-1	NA	SAVYSYEQY
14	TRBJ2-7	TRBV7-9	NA	ASSLRARGPTYEQY
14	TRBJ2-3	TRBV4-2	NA	ASRYDRGRRGDTQY
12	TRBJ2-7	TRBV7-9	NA	ASSLGPNLYEQY
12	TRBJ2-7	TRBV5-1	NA	ASSLVGRRDEQY
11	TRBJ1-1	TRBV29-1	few	SVAGLGNTEAF
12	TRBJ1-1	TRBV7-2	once	ASSLVRVNTEAF
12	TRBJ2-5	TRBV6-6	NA	ASSYSGEWETQY
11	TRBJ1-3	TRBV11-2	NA	ASSSPRGNTIY
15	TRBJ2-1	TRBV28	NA	ASSSISDSGRYNEQF
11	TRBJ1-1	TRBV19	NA	ASSINWNTEAF
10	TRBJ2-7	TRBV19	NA	ATRDVYYEQY
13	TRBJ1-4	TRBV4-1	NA	ASSQTSGGIEKLF
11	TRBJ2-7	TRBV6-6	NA	ASRNGAVHEQY
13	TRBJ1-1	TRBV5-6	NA	ASSYRQGVGTEAF
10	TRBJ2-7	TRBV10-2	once	AIRAQGAGLY
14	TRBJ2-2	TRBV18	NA	ASSPLQDYRSGELF
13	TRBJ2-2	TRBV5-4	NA	ASSTGTGGPGELF
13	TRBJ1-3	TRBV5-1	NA	ASSLDRGTGNTIY
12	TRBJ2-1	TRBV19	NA	ASSTSFVGNEQF